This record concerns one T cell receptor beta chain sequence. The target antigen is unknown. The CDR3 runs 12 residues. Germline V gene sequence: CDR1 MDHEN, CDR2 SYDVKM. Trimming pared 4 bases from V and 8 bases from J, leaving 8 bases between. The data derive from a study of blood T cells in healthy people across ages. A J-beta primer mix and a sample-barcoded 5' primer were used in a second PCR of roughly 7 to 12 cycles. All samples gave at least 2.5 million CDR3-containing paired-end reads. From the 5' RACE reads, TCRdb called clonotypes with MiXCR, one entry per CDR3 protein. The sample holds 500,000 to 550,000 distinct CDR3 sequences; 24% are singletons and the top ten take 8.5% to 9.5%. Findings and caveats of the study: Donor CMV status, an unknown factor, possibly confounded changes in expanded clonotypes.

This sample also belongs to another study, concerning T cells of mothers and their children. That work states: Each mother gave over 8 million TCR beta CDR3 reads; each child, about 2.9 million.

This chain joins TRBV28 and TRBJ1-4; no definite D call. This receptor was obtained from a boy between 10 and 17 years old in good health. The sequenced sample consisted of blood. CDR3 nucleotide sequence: TGTGCCAGCAGTTCTTCCACAGAAAAACTGTTTTTT. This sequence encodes CASSSSTEKLFF. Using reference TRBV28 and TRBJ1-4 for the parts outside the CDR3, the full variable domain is DVKVTQSSRYLVKRTGEKVFLECVQDMDHENMFWYRQDPGLGLRLIYFSYDVKMKEKGDIPEGYSVSREKKERFSLILESASTNQTSMYLCASSSSTEKLFFGSGTQLSVL.